The rows below give T cell receptor beta chains drawn from one sample of a study of shared clonotypes between healthy human individuals. Profiling relied on immunoSEQ multiplex PCR, and the TCRdb table lists in-frame clones only, not all of them. This table has about 2.5 million clones, 85% to 95% appearing once. Sequencing input: naive CD4+ T cells from PBMCs. All receptors derive from a man younger than 35 in good health. Some clones in this sample may be carry-over from other donors' samples. Each CDR3 is given with its conserved first and last residue. Each record gives: V gene, J gene, clone size, CDR3 protein. The size entry is marked missing in some rows and otherwise reads once, few, many or a size class.

V gene: TRBV7-2; J gene: TRBJ1-2; clone size: -; CDR3 protein: CASSLMVFLGYTF
V gene: TRBV4-2; J gene: TRBJ2-7; clone size: -; CDR3 protein: CASSRTGQESYEQYF
V gene: TRBV6-6; J gene: TRBJ1-2; clone size: -; CDR3 protein: CASSDRTGGYGYTF
V gene: TRBV4-3; J gene: TRBJ2-2; clone size: -; CDR3 protein: CASSPAGGLNTGELFF
V gene: TRBV2; J gene: TRBJ1-4; clone size: few; CDR3 protein: CASRSGPAMLFF
V gene: TRBV6-6; J gene: TRBJ2-2; clone size: -; CDR3 protein: CASTRQVPGELFF
V gene: TRBV2; J gene: TRBJ1-5; clone size: few; CDR3 protein: CASSGPSNQPQHF
V gene: TRBV28; J gene: TRBJ1-2; clone size: -; CDR3 protein: CASSLGDRIVYGYTF
V gene: TRBV25-1; J gene: TRBJ1-5; clone size: -; CDR3 protein: CASSEWGDSQPQHF
V gene: TRBV28; J gene: TRBJ1-1; clone size: -; CDR3 protein: CASSTKLNTEAFF
V gene: TRBV7-2; J gene: TRBJ2-3; clone size: -; CDR3 protein: CASSFQMGSTSTDTQYF
V gene: TRBV9; J gene: TRBJ2-1; clone size: -; CDR3 protein: CASSVAGDAYNEQFF
V gene: TRBV7-2; J gene: TRBJ2-2; clone size: -; CDR3 protein: CASSPGLAGLNTGELFF
V gene: TRBV6-5; J gene: TRBJ1-2; clone size: -; CDR3 protein: CASSYGGTGYGYTF
V gene: TRBV9; J gene: TRBJ2-2; clone size: -; CDR3 protein: CASSGAGTLGELFF
V gene: TRBV7-8; J gene: TRBJ1-3; clone size: -; CDR3 protein: CASSLGTGRNTIYF
V gene: TRBV27; J gene: TRBJ2-1; clone size: -; CDR3 protein: CASSAKRPPWGEQFF
V gene: TRBV5-1; J gene: TRBJ2-6; clone size: -; CDR3 protein: CASSLDYSSGANVLTF
V gene: TRBV4-1; J gene: TRBJ2-1; clone size: once; CDR3 protein: CASSFWTSGRTIRSYNEQFF
V gene: TRBV28; J gene: TRBJ2-7; clone size: -; CDR3 protein: CASSSLETSGRVDEQYF
V gene: TRBV6-1; J gene: TRBJ2-1; clone size: -; CDR3 protein: CASRPSGDFYNEQFF
V gene: TRBV2; J gene: TRBJ2-5; clone size: once; CDR3 protein: CASRTSGLVGTQYF
V gene: TRBV29-1; J gene: TRBJ2-1; clone size: -; CDR3 protein: CSVASVLNNEQFF
V gene: TRBV10-1; J gene: TRBJ1-3; clone size: -; CDR3 protein: CASSVVGGGNTIYF
V gene: TRBV6-1; J gene: TRBJ2-5; clone size: -; CDR3 protein: CASSTDGGRAETQYF
V gene: TRBV28; J gene: TRBJ1-5; clone size: -; CDR3 protein: CASLFGTANQPQHF
V gene: TRBV11-2; J gene: TRBJ2-7; clone size: -; CDR3 protein: CASRPRADRRPYEQYF
V gene: TRBV6-1; J gene: TRBJ1-5; clone size: -; CDR3 protein: CASSRQHNQPQHF
V gene: TRBV6-1; J gene: TRBJ2-3; clone size: -; CDR3 protein: CASNGGPDTQYF
V gene: TRBV5-1; J gene: TRBJ2-7; clone size: -; CDR3 protein: CASSSVGGRDEYF
V gene: TRBV4-2; J gene: TRBJ1-2; clone size: -; CDR3 protein: CASSQLRDRGHYGYTF
V gene: TRBV19; J gene: TRBJ2-7; clone size: -; CDR3 protein: CASSIQGVGSYEQYF
V gene: TRBV6-1; J gene: TRBJ2-4; clone size: once; CDR3 protein: CASSEGGLAKNIQYF
V gene: TRBV5-1; J gene: TRBJ1-2; clone size: -; CDR3 protein: CASSPTSNYGYTF
V gene: TRBV6-1; J gene: TRBJ2-7; clone size: -; CDR3 protein: CASSGVAETTYEQYF
V gene: TRBV28; J gene: TRBJ2-1; clone size: -; CDR3 protein: CASSLPSTVNNEQFF
V gene: TRBV4-1; J gene: TRBJ2-5; clone size: -; CDR3 protein: CASSLGPGTAQETQYF
V gene: TRBV10-3; J gene: TRBJ2-2; clone size: -; CDR3 protein: CAISTDRASSTGELFF
V gene: TRBV4-1; J gene: TRBJ2-1; clone size: -; CDR3 protein: CASSAGSSYNEQFF
V gene: TRBV28; J gene: TRBJ1-5; clone size: -; CDR3 protein: CASSLTQAQHF
V gene: TRBV11-1; J gene: TRBJ2-7; clone size: -; CDR3 protein: CASSGPGGTRLYEQYF
V gene: TRBV20-1; J gene: TRBJ1-1; clone size: -; CDR3 protein: CSGTSNTEAFF
V gene: TRBV21-1; J gene: TRBJ2-7; clone size: -; CDR3 protein: CASIELVPYEQYF
V gene: TRBV28; J gene: TRBJ1-5; clone size: -; CDR3 protein: CASSSYDRGINQPQHF
V gene: TRBV4-2; J gene: TRBJ1-4; clone size: -; CDR3 protein: CASSPLRGEKLFF
V gene: TRBV11-2; J gene: TRBJ1-1; clone size: -; CDR3 protein: CASSEDPGGTEAFF